A selection of T cell receptor beta chains follows, all from one sample in a study of T cell changes during pregnancy in multiple sclerosis. Libraries were prepared by immunoSEQ multiplex PCR; TCRdb keeps only in-frame clonotypes and omits some of them. The data show roughly 110,000 clones, with 92% seen just once and over 1.5% held by the top ten. Sequenced material: peripheral blood, taken in the third trimester of pregnancy. The receptors stem from a female donor with multiple sclerosis, enrolled in a pregnancy study. The CDR3 runs from the conserved cysteine through the conserved F or W. Each record gives: V gene, J gene, clone size, D gene, CDR3 protein, CDR3 DNA. The D gene is left open where the match is weak. Expanded clones are given a class, and other clones once, few, many or no size at all.

v_call: TRBV10-3; j_call: TRBJ1-1; clone_size: .; d_call: .; cdr3_aa: CAIKRIGEDEAFF; cdr3_nt: TGTGCCATCAAAAGGATCGGCGAGGATGAAGCTTTCTTT
v_call: TRBV9; j_call: TRBJ1-1; clone_size: .; d_call: .; cdr3_aa: CASSPSWNTEAFF; cdr3_nt: TGTGCCAGCAGTCCTAGTTGGAACACTGAAGCTTTCTTT
v_call: TRBV11-2; j_call: TRBJ1-1; clone_size: .; d_call: .; cdr3_aa: CASRMGKGSKETEAFF; cdr3_nt: TGTGCCAGCAGGATGGGGAAGGGGTCGAAGGAGACTGAAGCTTTCTTT
v_call: TRBV19; j_call: TRBJ1-5; clone_size: .; d_call: .; cdr3_aa: CASSRGRGNQPQHF; cdr3_nt: TGTGCCAGTAGTAGGGGGCGAGGCAATCAGCCCCAGCATTTT
v_call: TRBV27; j_call: TRBJ1-2; clone_size: .; d_call: .; cdr3_aa: CASSPPGSVHGYTF; cdr3_nt: TGTGCCAGCAGTCCCCCAGGGTCTGTCCATGGCTACACCTTC
v_call: TRBV5-1; j_call: TRBJ2-2; clone_size: .; d_call: TRBD1; cdr3_aa: CASSPRQGFDGELFF; cdr3_nt: TGCGCCAGCAGCCCTAGACAGGGCTTTGACGGGGAGCTGTTTTTT
v_call: TRBV21-1; j_call: TRBJ1-1; clone_size: .; d_call: .; cdr3_aa: CASSKRQVNTEAFF; cdr3_nt: TGTGCCAGCAGCAAAAGACAGGTGAACACTGAAGCTTTCTTT
v_call: TRBV28; j_call: TRBJ2-7; clone_size: once; d_call: TRBD2; cdr3_aa: CASSPLAGSYEQYF; cdr3_nt: TGTGCCAGCAGTCCGTTAGCGGGCTCCTACGAGCAGTACTTC
v_call: TRBV28; j_call: TRBJ2-7; clone_size: .; d_call: TRBD1; cdr3_aa: CASSWVRTGPSWGQYF; cdr3_nt: TGTGCCAGCAGTTGGGTAAGGACAGGCCCTTCTTGGGGGCAGTACTTC
v_call: TRBV5-5; j_call: TRBJ2-2; clone_size: once; d_call: TRBD2; cdr3_aa: CASSLWSGGGTGELFF; cdr3_nt: TGTGCCAGCAGCTTGTGGTCGGGAGGAGGCACCGGGGAGCTGTTTTTT
v_call: TRBV6-5; j_call: TRBJ2-3; clone_size: .; d_call: TRBD2; cdr3_aa: CASSYRGRKDTQYF; cdr3_nt: TGTGCCAGCAGTTACCGCGGGAGGAAGGATACGCAGTATTTT
v_call: TRBV28; j_call: TRBJ1-5; clone_size: .; d_call: .; cdr3_aa: CASSSPRFNQPQHF; cdr3_nt: TGTGCCAGCAGTTCCCCACGGTTCAATCAGCCCCAGCATTTT
v_call: TRBV7-3; j_call: TRBJ2-2; clone_size: .; d_call: TRBD2; cdr3_aa: CASSPLAGANTGELFF; cdr3_nt: TGTGCCAGCAGCCCCCTAGCGGGGGCGAACACCGGGGAGCTGTTTTTT
v_call: TRBV19; j_call: TRBJ2-1; clone_size: .; d_call: TRBD2; cdr3_aa: CASSILAGTWGEQFF; cdr3_nt: TGTGCCAGTAGTATCCTAGCGGGGACTTGGGGTGAGCAGTTCTTC
v_call: TRBV7-8; j_call: TRBJ1-4; clone_size: .; d_call: .; cdr3_aa: CASSLGVNEKLFF; cdr3_nt: TGTGCCAGCAGCCTCGGAGTAAATGAAAAACTGTTTTTT
v_call: TRBV18; j_call: TRBJ1-2; clone_size: .; d_call: TRBD1; cdr3_aa: CASSSTGTGDIYGYTF; cdr3_nt: TGTGCCAGCTCATCCACCGGGACAGGGGATATCTATGGCTACACCTTC
v_call: TRBV30; j_call: TRBJ2-7; clone_size: .; d_call: TRBD2; cdr3_aa: CAWRPGGATGYEQYF; cdr3_nt: TGTGCCTGGAGGCCCGGGGGGGCCACCGGTTACGAGCAGTACTTC
v_call: TRBV30; j_call: TRBJ2-3; clone_size: .; d_call: TRBD2; cdr3_aa: CAWSPGLDTDTQYF; cdr3_nt: TGTGCCTGGAGTCCGGGACTAGACACAGATACGCAGTATTTT
v_call: TRBV5-5; j_call: TRBJ2-3; clone_size: .; d_call: .; cdr3_aa: CASSTTDTQYF; cdr3_nt: TGTGCCAGCAGCACTACAGATACGCAGTATTTT
v_call: TRBV6-5; j_call: TRBJ1-5; clone_size: .; d_call: TRBD1; cdr3_aa: CASRTGENQPQHF; cdr3_nt: TGTGCCAGCAGGACAGGGGAAAATCAGCCCCAGCATTTT
v_call: TRBV19; j_call: TRBJ2-3; clone_size: .; d_call: TRBD2; cdr3_aa: CASSIDLLGGSTDTQYF; cdr3_nt: TGTGCCAGTAGTATAGATCTTCTGGGAGGGAGCACAGATACGCAGTATTTT
v_call: TRBV6-5; j_call: TRBJ1-1; clone_size: .; d_call: TRBD1; cdr3_aa: CASRGTGTNTEAFF; cdr3_nt: TGTGCCAGCAGGGGGACAGGGACGAACACTGAAGCTTTCTTT
v_call: TRBV6-5; j_call: TRBJ1-4; clone_size: .; d_call: TRBD1; cdr3_aa: CASSRSLTGGEKLFF; cdr3_nt: TGTGCCAGCAGTCGCAGCCTTACAGGGGGCGAAAAACTGTTTTTT
v_call: TRBV5-8; j_call: TRBJ2-1; clone_size: .; d_call: TRBD2; cdr3_aa: CASSLTLAVLPRHEQFF; cdr3_nt: TGTGCCAGCAGCTTGACGCTAGCGGTTCTACCTCGCCATGAGCAGTTCTTC
v_call: TRBV10-1; j_call: TRBJ2-3; clone_size: .; d_call: TRBD2; cdr3_aa: CASSEWGIAGGDTQYF; cdr3_nt: TGCGCCAGCAGTGAGTGGGGAATAGCGGGGGGTGATACGCAGTATTTT
v_call: TRBV29-1; j_call: TRBJ1-2; clone_size: .; d_call: TRBD1; cdr3_aa: CSVGMGGQGLNYGYTF; cdr3_nt: TGCAGCGTCGGAATGGGCGGACAGGGACTTAACTATGGCTACACCTTC
v_call: TRBV19; j_call: TRBJ2-3; clone_size: .; d_call: TRBD2; cdr3_aa: CASSILSGMDTQYF; cdr3_nt: TGTGCCAGTAGTATTCTGAGCGGGATGGATACGCAGTATTTT
v_call: TRBV6-6; j_call: TRBJ2-7; clone_size: .; d_call: TRBD2; cdr3_aa: CASRPAGVGGSYEQYF; cdr3_nt: TGTGCCAGCAGACCTGCGGGGGTAGGCGGCTCCTACGAGCAGTACTTC
v_call: TRBV19; j_call: TRBJ1-1; clone_size: once; d_call: TRBD1; cdr3_aa: CASSSLQGISTEAFF; cdr3_nt: TGTGCCAGTAGTAGTTTACAGGGGATCAGTACTGAAGCTTTCTTT
v_call: TRBV20-1; j_call: TRBJ2-7; clone_size: .; d_call: .; cdr3_aa: CSATSYEQYF; cdr3_nt: TGCAGTGCCACATCCTACGAGCAGTACTTC
v_call: TRBV5-1; j_call: TRBJ1-4; clone_size: .; d_call: TRBD1; cdr3_aa: CASSLETGDWGNEKLFF; cdr3_nt: TGCGCCAGCAGCTTGGAGACAGGGGATTGGGGGAATGAAAAACTGTTTTTT
v_call: TRBV5-1; j_call: TRBJ2-1; clone_size: .; d_call: TRBD1; cdr3_aa: CASSLAPTGGYNEQFF; cdr3_nt: TGCGCCAGCAGCCTCGCCCCCACAGGGGGTTACAATGAGCAGTTCTTC
v_call: TRBV30; j_call: TRBJ2-3; clone_size: .; d_call: TRBD1; cdr3_aa: CAWGQGSTDTQYF; cdr3_nt: TGTGCCTGGGGACAGGGGAGCACAGATACGCAGTATTTT
v_call: TRBV6-4; j_call: TRBJ2-2; clone_size: .; d_call: .; cdr3_aa: CASSERARAGELFF; cdr3_nt: TGTGCCAGCAGTGAGAGGGCCCGAGCCGGGGAGCTGTTTTTT
v_call: TRBV15; j_call: TRBJ1-5; clone_size: .; d_call: TRBD1; cdr3_aa: CATSVDRAQPQHF; cdr3_nt: TGTGCCACCAGCGTAGACAGGGCTCAGCCCCAGCATTTT
v_call: TRBV10-3; j_call: TRBJ2-2; clone_size: .; d_call: TRBD1; cdr3_aa: CATQEMDRVNGELFF; cdr3_nt: TGTGCCACCCAGGAAATGGACAGGGTCAACGGGGAGCTGTTTTTT
v_call: TRBV10-3; j_call: TRBJ2-6; clone_size: .; d_call: .; cdr3_aa: CAISDRQGEAGANVLTF; cdr3_nt: TGTGCCATCAGTGACCGGCAGGGTGAGGCTGGGGCCAACGTCCTGACTTTC
v_call: TRBV30; j_call: TRBJ1-4; clone_size: .; d_call: .; cdr3_aa: CAWTRAANEKLFF; cdr3_nt: TGTGCCTGGACCAGGGCGGCTAATGAAAAACTGTTTTTT
v_call: TRBV4-2; j_call: TRBJ2-7; clone_size: .; d_call: .; cdr3_aa: CASSTDRDYEQYF; cdr3_nt: TGTGCCAGCAGCACGGACAGAGACTACGAGCAGTACTTC
v_call: TRBV6-1; j_call: TRBJ1-4; clone_size: .; d_call: TRBD1; cdr3_aa: CATGQVATNEKLFF; cdr3_nt: TGTGCCACCGGACAGGTTGCAACTAATGAAAAACTGTTTTTT
v_call: TRBV5-5; j_call: TRBJ1-1; clone_size: .; d_call: TRBD1; cdr3_aa: CASSYRGMNTEAFF; cdr3_nt: TGTGCCAGCAGTTACAGGGGAATGAACACTGAAGCTTTCTTT
v_call: TRBV18; j_call: TRBJ1-3; clone_size: .; d_call: .; cdr3_aa: CASSPRPHSGVRGGNTIYF; cdr3_nt: TGTGCCAGCTCACCACGTCCGCATTCGGGGGTTCGAGGGGGAAACACCATATATTTT
v_call: TRBV2; j_call: TRBJ1-1; clone_size: .; d_call: .; cdr3_aa: CASSDSGLRYTEAFF; cdr3_nt: TGTGCCAGCAGTGATTCCGGACTCCGGTACACTGAAGCTTTCTTT
v_call: TRBV5-1; j_call: TRBJ2-1; clone_size: .; d_call: TRBD1; cdr3_aa: CASSFTGGGDEQFF; cdr3_nt: TGCGCCAGCAGCTTTACAGGGGGCGGCGATGAGCAGTTCTTC
v_call: TRBV27; j_call: TRBJ2-5; clone_size: .; d_call: TRBD2; cdr3_aa: CASSRRLAGENQETQYF; cdr3_nt: TGTGCCAGCAGTCGGAGACTAGCGGGAGAAAACCAAGAGACCCAGTACTTC
v_call: TRBV7-2; j_call: TRBJ1-1; clone_size: .; d_call: .; cdr3_aa: CASSFEVRDEAFF; cdr3_nt: TGTGCCAGCAGCTTCGAGGTGAGGGATGAAGCTTTCTTT
v_call: TRBV23-1; j_call: TRBJ2-3; clone_size: .; d_call: TRBD2; cdr3_aa: CASSQSQTSANRGTDTQYF; cdr3_nt: TGCGCCAGCAGTCAGAGCCAGACTAGCGCTAATAGAGGCACAGATACGCAGTATTTT
v_call: TRBV30; j_call: TRBJ2-1; clone_size: .; d_call: .; cdr3_aa: CALPRGQEQFF; cdr3_nt: TGTGCCTTACCCAGGGGTCAGGAGCAGTTCTTC
v_call: TRBV6-1; j_call: TRBJ2-1; clone_size: .; d_call: .; cdr3_aa: CASSVATLSYNEQFF; cdr3_nt: TGTGCCAGCAGTGTTGCGACACTCTCCTACAATGAGCAGTTCTTC